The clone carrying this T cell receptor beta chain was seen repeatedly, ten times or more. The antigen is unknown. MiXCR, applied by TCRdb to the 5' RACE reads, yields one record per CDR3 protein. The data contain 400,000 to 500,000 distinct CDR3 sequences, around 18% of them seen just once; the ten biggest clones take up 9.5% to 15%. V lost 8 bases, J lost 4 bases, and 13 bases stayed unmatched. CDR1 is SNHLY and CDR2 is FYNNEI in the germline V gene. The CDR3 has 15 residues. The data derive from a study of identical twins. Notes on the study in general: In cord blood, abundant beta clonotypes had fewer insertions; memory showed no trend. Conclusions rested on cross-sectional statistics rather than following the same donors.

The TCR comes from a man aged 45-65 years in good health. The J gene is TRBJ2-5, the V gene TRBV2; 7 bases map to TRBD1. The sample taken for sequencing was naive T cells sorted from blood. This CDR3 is CASHRDRQWGETQYF. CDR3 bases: TGTGCCAGCCATAGGGACAGACAATGGGGAGAGACCCAGTACTTC.